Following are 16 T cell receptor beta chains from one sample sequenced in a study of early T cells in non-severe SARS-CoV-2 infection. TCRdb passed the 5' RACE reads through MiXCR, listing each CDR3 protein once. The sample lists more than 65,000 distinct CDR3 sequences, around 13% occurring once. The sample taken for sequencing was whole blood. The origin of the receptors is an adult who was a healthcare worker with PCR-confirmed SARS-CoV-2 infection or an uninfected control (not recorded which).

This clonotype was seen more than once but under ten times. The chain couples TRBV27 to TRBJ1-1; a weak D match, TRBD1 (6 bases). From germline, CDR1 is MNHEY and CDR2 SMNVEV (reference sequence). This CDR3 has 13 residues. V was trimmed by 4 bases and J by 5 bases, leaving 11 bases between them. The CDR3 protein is CASSSRGRTEAFF. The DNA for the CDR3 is TGTGCCAGCAGTTCCAGGGGAAGGACTGAAGCTTTCTTT.

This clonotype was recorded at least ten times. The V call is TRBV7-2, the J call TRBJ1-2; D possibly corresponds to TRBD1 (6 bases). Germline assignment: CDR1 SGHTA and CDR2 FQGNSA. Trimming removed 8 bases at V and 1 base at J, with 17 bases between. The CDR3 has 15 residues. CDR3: CASSLGGRFNYGYTF. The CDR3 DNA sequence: TGTGCCAGCTCGCTAGGGGGGCGATTTAACTATGGCTACACCTTC.

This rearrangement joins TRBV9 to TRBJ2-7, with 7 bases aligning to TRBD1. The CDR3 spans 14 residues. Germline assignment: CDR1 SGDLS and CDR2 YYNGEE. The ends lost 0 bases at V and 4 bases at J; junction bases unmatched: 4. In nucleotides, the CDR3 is TGTGCCAGCAGCGTAGAGGGGGCAGGGTACGAGCAGTACTTC. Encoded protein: CASSVEGAGYEQYF.

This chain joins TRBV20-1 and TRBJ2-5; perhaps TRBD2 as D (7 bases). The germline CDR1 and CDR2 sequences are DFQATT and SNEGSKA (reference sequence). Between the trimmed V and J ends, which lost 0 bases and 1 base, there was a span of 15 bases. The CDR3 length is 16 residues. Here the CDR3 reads CSARDPGGSGQETQYF. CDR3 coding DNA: TGCAGTGCTAGAGATCCGGGGGGCTCGGGCCAAGAGACCCAGTACTTC.

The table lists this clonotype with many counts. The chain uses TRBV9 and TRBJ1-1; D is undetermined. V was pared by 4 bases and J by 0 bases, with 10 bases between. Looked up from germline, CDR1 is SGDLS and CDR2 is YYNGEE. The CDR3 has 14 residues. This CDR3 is CASSLGLLNTEAFF. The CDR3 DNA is TGTGCCAGCAGCCTAGGACTGCTGAACACTGAAGCTTTCTTT.

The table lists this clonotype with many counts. CDR3 sequence (DNA): TGTGCCAGCAGCCGATTGTCCGCAGGGTCAGATACGCAGTATTTT. The encoded protein is CASSRLSAGSDTQYF. The chain is built from TRBV7-6 and TRBJ2-3, with TRBD1 as a possible D gene (5 bases). Deletions cut 5 bases from V and 4 bases from J, with 16 bases between. The CDR3 totals 15 residues. Germline V CDR1 and CDR2: SGHVS, FNYEAQ.

The CDR3 DNA reads TGCAGTGCTAGAGATCAACACGGGAACGCCGAAGCTCCCTACGAGCAGTACTTC. Translated: CSARDQHGNAEAPYEQYF. This rearrangement joins TRBV20-1 to TRBJ2-7; weak D call: TRBD2 (5 bases). The CDR3 extends over 18 amino acids. The V end lost 0 bases, the J end lost 2 bases, and 23 bases lay between the germline ends. Germline loops: CDR1 DFQATT, CDR2 SNEGSKA (reference sequence).

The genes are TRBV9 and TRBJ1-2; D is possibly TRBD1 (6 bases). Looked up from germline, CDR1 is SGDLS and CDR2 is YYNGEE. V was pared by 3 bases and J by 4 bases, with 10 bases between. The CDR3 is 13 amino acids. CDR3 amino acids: CASSADRTYGYTF. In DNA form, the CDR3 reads TGTGCCAGCAGCGCCGACAGGACCTATGGCTACACCTTC.

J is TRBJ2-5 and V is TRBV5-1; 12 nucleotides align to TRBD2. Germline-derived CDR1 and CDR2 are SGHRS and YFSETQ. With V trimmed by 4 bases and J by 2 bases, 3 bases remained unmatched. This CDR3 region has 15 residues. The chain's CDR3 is CASSPGTSGQETQYF. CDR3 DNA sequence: TGCGCCAGCAGCCCCGGGACTAGCGGGCAAGAGACCCAGTACTTC.

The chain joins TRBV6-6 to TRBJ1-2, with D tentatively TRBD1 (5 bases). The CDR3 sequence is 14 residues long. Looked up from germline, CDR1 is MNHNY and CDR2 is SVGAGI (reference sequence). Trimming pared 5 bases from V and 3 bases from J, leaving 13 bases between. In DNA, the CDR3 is TGTGCCAGCAGTACGTCAGGAGGGGACTATGGCTACACCTTC. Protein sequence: CASSTSGGDYGYTF.

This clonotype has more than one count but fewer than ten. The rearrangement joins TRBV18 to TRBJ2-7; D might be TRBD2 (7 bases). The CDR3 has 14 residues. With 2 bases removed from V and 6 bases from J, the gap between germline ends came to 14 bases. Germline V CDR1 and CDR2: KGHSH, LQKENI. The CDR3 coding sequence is TGTGCCAGCTCACCAGGTCGGGGGGCCGCCGAGCAGTACTTC. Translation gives CASSPGRGAAEQYF.

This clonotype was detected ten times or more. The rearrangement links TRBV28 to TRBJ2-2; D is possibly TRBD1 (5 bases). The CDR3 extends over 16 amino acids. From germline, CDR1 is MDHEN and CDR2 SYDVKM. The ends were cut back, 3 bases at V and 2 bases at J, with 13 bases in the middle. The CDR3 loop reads CASSFWQGFNTGELFF. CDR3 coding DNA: TGTGCCAGCAGTTTCTGGCAGGGTTTCAACACCGGGGAGCTGTTTTTT. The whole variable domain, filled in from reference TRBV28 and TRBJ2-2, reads DVKVTQSSRYLVKRTGEKVFLECVQDMDHENMFWYRQDPGLGLRLIYFSYDVKMKEKGDIPEGYSVSREKKERFSLILESASTNQTSMYLCASSFWQGFNTGELFFGEGSRLTVL.

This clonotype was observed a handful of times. The CDR3: CASSIGGPGANVLTF. Written as DNA, the CDR3 is TGTGCCAGCAGCATTGGGGGTCCCGGGGCCAACGTCCTGACTTTC. V and J are TRBV11-2 and TRBJ2-6, with D perhaps matching TRBD1 or TRBD2 (5 bases each). Germline V gene lookup returns CDR1 SGHAT and CDR2 FQNNGV. Trimming removed 5 bases from V and 4 bases from J, with 12 bases in between. The CDR3 has 15 residues.

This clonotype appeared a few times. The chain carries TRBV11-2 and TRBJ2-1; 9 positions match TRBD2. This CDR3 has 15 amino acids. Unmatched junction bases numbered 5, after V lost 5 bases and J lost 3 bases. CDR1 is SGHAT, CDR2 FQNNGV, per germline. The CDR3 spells CASSPLAGNYNEQFF. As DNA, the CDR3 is TGTGCCAGCAGCCCCCTAGCGGGGAACTACAATGAGCAGTTCTTC.

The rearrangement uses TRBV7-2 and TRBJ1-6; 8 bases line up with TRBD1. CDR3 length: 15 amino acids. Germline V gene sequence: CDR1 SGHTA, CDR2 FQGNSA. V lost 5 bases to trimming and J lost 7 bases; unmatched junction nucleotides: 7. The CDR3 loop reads CASSLYRGSNSPLHF. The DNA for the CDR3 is TGTGCCAGCAGCCTCTACAGGGGGTCAAATTCACCCCTCCACTTT. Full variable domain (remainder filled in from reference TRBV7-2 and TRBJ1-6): GAGVSQSPSNKVTEKGKDVELRCDPISGHTALYWYRQSLGQGLEFLIYFQGNSAPDKSGLPSDRFSAERTGGSVSTLTIQRTQQEDSAVYLCASSLYRGSNSPLHFGNGTRLTVT.

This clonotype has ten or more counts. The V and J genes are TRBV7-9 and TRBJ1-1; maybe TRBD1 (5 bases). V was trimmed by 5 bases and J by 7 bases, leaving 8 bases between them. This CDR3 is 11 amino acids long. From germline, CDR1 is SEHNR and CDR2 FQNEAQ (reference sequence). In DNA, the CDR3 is TGTGCCAGCAGCCGGGACGGTGAAGCTTTCTTT. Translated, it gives CASSRDGEAFF.